This is a list of T cell receptor beta chains from one sample in a study of read filtering for tumor transcriptome and immune sequencing. TCRdb reanalysed the reads using MiXCR and keeps one entry per CDR3 protein. The repertoire includes around 140,000 distinct CDR3 sequences, around 13% of them detected once, and roughly 7.6% sits in the top ten. Sequenced input: a population of CD138-negative cells sorted from bone marrow. The receptors were sampled from a donor over 35 with multiple myeloma. CDR3s include the opening cysteine and the closing phenylalanine or tryptophan. D genes are given only for firm matches. A row's size may be missing; if present it is once, few, many or a size class.

CDR3 protein: CASSLSTSRTDTQYF
CDR3 DNA: TGTGCCAGCAGCTTATCTACTAGCCGCACAGATACGCAGTATTTT
V gene: TRBV7-6
J gene: TRBJ2-3
clone size: many
D gene: NA

CDR3 protein: CASSPRTYQETQYF
CDR3 DNA: TGTGCCAGCAGCCCCCGGACTTACCAAGAGACCCAGTACTTC
V gene: TRBV7-2
J gene: TRBJ2-5
clone size: many
D gene: NA

CDR3 protein: CASSIGRWGEKLFF
CDR3 DNA: TGTGCCAGTAGTATCGGCAGGTGGGGTGAAAAACTGTTTTTT
V gene: TRBV19
J gene: TRBJ1-4
clone size: many
D gene: NA

CDR3 protein: CASNTVSYNEQFF
CDR3 DNA: TGTGCCAGCAATACAGTCTCCTACAATGAGCAGTTCTTC
V gene: TRBV11-2
J gene: TRBJ2-1
clone size: many
D gene: NA

CDR3 protein: CASSEPQGAGYQETQYF
CDR3 DNA: TGCGCCAGCAGTGAGCCCCAAGGGGCAGGGTACCAAGAGACCCAGTACTTC
V gene: TRBV10-1
J gene: TRBJ2-5
clone size: few
D gene: NA

CDR3 protein: CASSFRQEYTGELFF
CDR3 DNA: TGTGCCAGCAGTTTCCGACAAGAGTACACCGGGGAGCTGTTTTTT
V gene: TRBV27
J gene: TRBJ2-2
clone size: many
D gene: NA

CDR3 protein: CASSPIDPYEQYF
CDR3 DNA: TGTGCCAGCAGCCCCATCGACCCCTACGAGCAGTACTTC
V gene: TRBV7-9
J gene: TRBJ2-7
clone size: many
D gene: NA

CDR3 protein: CASSHPSGWSNQPQHF
CDR3 DNA: TGTGCCAGCAGCCACCCCTCGGGGTGGAGCAATCAGCCCCAGCATTTT
V gene: TRBV6-6
J gene: TRBJ1-5
clone size: many
D gene: NA

CDR3 protein: CASSLSWGPGEQYF
CDR3 DNA: TGTGCCAGCAGCTTAAGTTGGGGACCCGGCGAGCAGTACTTC
V gene: TRBV7-2
J gene: TRBJ2-7
clone size: many
D gene: NA

CDR3 protein: CASSLGPNQPQHF
CDR3 DNA: TGTGCCAGCAGCTTAGGACCGAATCAGCCCCAGCATTTT
V gene: TRBV5-5
J gene: TRBJ1-5
clone size: many
D gene: NA

CDR3 protein: CASSDGDREVRGYGYTF
CDR3 DNA: TGTGCCAGCAGTGACGGGGACAGGGAAGTTCGCGGTTATGGCTACACCTTC
V gene: TRBV6-4
J gene: TRBJ1-2
clone size: many
D gene: TRBD1

CDR3 protein: CASSNRGVNTEAFF
CDR3 DNA: TGTGCCAGCAGTAACAGGGGCGTGAACACTGAAGCTTTCTTT
V gene: TRBV6-1
J gene: TRBJ1-1
clone size: many
D gene: TRBD1

CDR3 protein: CSARDSAAWRGRGNEQFF
CDR3 DNA: TGCAGTGCTAGAGATTCGGCGGCGTGGAGGGGAAGAGGCAATGAGCAGTTCTTC
V gene: TRBV20-1
J gene: TRBJ2-1
clone size: many
D gene: NA

CDR3 protein: CSAPTDSNEQFF
CDR3 DNA: TGCAGTGCTCCGACAGACTCTAATGAGCAGTTCTTC
V gene: TRBV20-1
J gene: TRBJ2-1
clone size: many
D gene: NA

CDR3 protein: CASSFSGFSYEQYF
CDR3 DNA: TGTGCCAGCAGTTTCTCCGGTTTTTCCTACGAGCAGTACTTC
V gene: TRBV27
J gene: TRBJ2-7
clone size: many
D gene: NA

CDR3 protein: CSAKTSGNYNEQFF
CDR3 DNA: TGCAGTGCTAAGACTAGCGGGAACTACAATGAGCAGTTCTTC
V gene: TRBV20-1
J gene: TRBJ2-1
clone size: many
D gene: TRBD2

CDR3 protein: CASRRTGARIDEQYF
CDR3 DNA: TGTGCCAGCAGAAGGACAGGAGCCCGGATCGACGAGCAGTACTTC
V gene: TRBV25-1
J gene: TRBJ2-7
clone size: many
D gene: TRBD1

CDR3 protein: CSASVGTVGSTEAFF
CDR3 DNA: TGCAGTGCTAGCGTGGGGACAGTCGGAAGCACTGAAGCTTTCTTT
V gene: TRBV20-1
J gene: TRBJ1-1
clone size: many
D gene: TRBD1

CDR3 protein: CASSPPPNVQQFF
CDR3 DNA: TGTGCCAGCAGCCCCCCCCCAAATGTCCAGCAGTTCTTC
V gene: TRBV11-2
J gene: TRBJ2-1
clone size: many
D gene: NA

CDR3 protein: CSARDLGGASSYNEQFF
CDR3 DNA: TGCAGTGCTAGAGATCTAGGCGGGGCAAGCTCCTACAATGAGCAGTTCTTC
V gene: TRBV20-1
J gene: TRBJ2-1
clone size: many
D gene: NA

CDR3 protein: CASSLKPGLAGGRNEQFF
CDR3 DNA: TGTGCCAGCAGCCTGAAGCCGGGACTAGCGGGGGGCCGGAATGAGCAGTTCTTC
V gene: TRBV7-2
J gene: TRBJ2-1
clone size: many
D gene: TRBD2

CDR3 protein: CASRGPRRGSGPHDEQFF
CDR3 DNA: TGCGCCAGCAGAGGACCCCGAAGAGGTAGCGGGCCCCACGATGAGCAGTTCTTC
V gene: TRBV10-1
J gene: TRBJ2-1
clone size: NA
D gene: TRBD2

CDR3 protein: CSAHRISGNTIYF
CDR3 DNA: TGCAGTGCTCACAGGATCTCTGGAAACACCATATATTTT
V gene: TRBV20-1
J gene: TRBJ1-3
clone size: NA
D gene: NA

CDR3 protein: CASRMPGQGNTEAFF
CDR3 DNA: TGTGCCAGCAGGATGCCCGGACAGGGTAACACTGAAGCTTTCTTT
V gene: TRBV7-8
J gene: TRBJ1-1
clone size: NA
D gene: TRBD1

CDR3 protein: CASSLGLAGSYNEQFF
CDR3 DNA: TGTGCCAGCAGCTTAGGGCTAGCGGGCTCCTACAATGAGCAGTTCTTC
V gene: TRBV13
J gene: TRBJ2-1
clone size: many
D gene: TRBD2

CDR3 protein: CSVEIPPGVQYF
CDR3 DNA: TGCAGCGTTGAAATCCCCCCGGGAGTGCAGTACTTC
V gene: TRBV29-1
J gene: TRBJ2-7
clone size: few
D gene: NA

CDR3 protein: CASSLGDRGLISNEQFF
CDR3 DNA: TGTGCCAGCAGTTTAGGGGACAGGGGGCTTATTTCCAATGAGCAGTTCTTC
V gene: TRBV12-3/TRBV12-4
J gene: TRBJ2-1
clone size: NA
D gene: TRBD1

CDR3 protein: CAISLAGEAYEQYF
CDR3 DNA: TGTGCCATCAGCCTAGCGGGAGAGGCCTACGAGCAGTACTTC
V gene: TRBV10-3
J gene: TRBJ2-7
clone size: many
D gene: TRBD2

CDR3 protein: CASSAETGQKYEQYF
CDR3 DNA: TGTGCCAGCAGCGCCGAGACGGGACAGAAATACGAGCAGTACTTC
V gene: TRBV9
J gene: TRBJ2-7
clone size: many
D gene: TRBD1

CDR3 protein: CATSPQWGEQYF
CDR3 DNA: TGTGCCACCTCACCCCAATGGGGCGAGCAGTACTTC
V gene: TRBV2
J gene: TRBJ2-7
clone size: many
D gene: NA

CDR3 protein: CASSSYPGELFF
CDR3 DNA: TGTGCCAGCAGCTCTTACCCCGGGGAGCTGTTTTTT
V gene: TRBV7-3
J gene: TRBJ2-2
clone size: many
D gene: NA

CDR3 protein: CATRGTGANTQYF
CDR3 DNA: TGTGCCACCAGGGGGACAGGGGCAAATACGCAGTATTTT
V gene: TRBV24-1
J gene: TRBJ2-3
clone size: many
D gene: TRBD1

CDR3 protein: CASSSAAGGIYNEQFF
CDR3 DNA: TGTGCCAGCAGTTCCGCCGCGGGTGGGATTTACAATGAGCAGTTCTTC
V gene: TRBV6-5
J gene: TRBJ2-1
clone size: many
D gene: NA

CDR3 protein: CASSLVITRREAFF
CDR3 DNA: TGCGCCAGCAGCTTGGTTATAACACGACGGGAAGCTTTCTTT
V gene: TRBV5-1
J gene: TRBJ1-1
clone size: many
D gene: NA

CDR3 protein: CASSQGTGAGVTSYNEQFF
CDR3 DNA: TGTGCCAGCAGCCAAGGGACAGGGGCGGGAGTGACCTCCTACAATGAGCAGTTCTTC
V gene: TRBV14
J gene: TRBJ2-1
clone size: many
D gene: TRBD1

CDR3 protein: CSASLTGAEQYF
CDR3 DNA: TGCAGTGCTAGCCTTACGGGGGCCGAGCAGTACTTC
V gene: TRBV20-1
J gene: TRBJ2-7
clone size: many
D gene: NA

CDR3 protein: CATSTSESYNEQFF
CDR3 DNA: TGTGCCACCAGCACATCAGAAAGCTACAATGAGCAGTTCTTC
V gene: TRBV15
J gene: TRBJ2-1
clone size: NA
D gene: NA

CDR3 protein: CASSLVGGGTGDLWETQYF
CDR3 DNA: TGTGCCAGCAGCTTAGTAGGGGGGGGGACAGGGGACTTGTGGGAGACCCAGTACTTC
V gene: TRBV7-8
J gene: TRBJ2-5
clone size: many
D gene: TRBD1

CDR3 protein: CSARQGTNQPQHF
CDR3 DNA: TGCAGTGCGCGACAGGGGACGAATCAGCCCCAGCATTTT
V gene: TRBV20-1
J gene: TRBJ1-5
clone size: many
D gene: TRBD1

CDR3 protein: CASSEPGRGKEKLFF
CDR3 DNA: TGTGCCAGCAGCGAACCGGGTAGGGGTAAAGAAAAACTGTTTTTT
V gene: TRBV7-9
J gene: TRBJ1-4
clone size: many
D gene: NA

CDR3 protein: CASRPGRSRDTQYF
CDR3 DNA: TGTGCCAGCAGACCTGGGAGGAGCCGGGATACGCAGTATTTT
V gene: TRBV6-6
J gene: TRBJ2-3
clone size: many
D gene: NA

CDR3 protein: CASSYLDREKGNQPQHF
CDR3 DNA: TGTGCCAGCAGTTACTTAGACAGGGAGAAAGGAAATCAGCCCCAGCATTTT
V gene: TRBV6-2/TRBV6-3
J gene: TRBJ1-5
clone size: many
D gene: TRBD1

CDR3 protein: CAWSVPVSSGANVLTF
CDR3 DNA: TGTGCCTGGAGTGTCCCCGTTTCCTCTGGGGCCAACGTCCTGACTTTC
V gene: TRBV30
J gene: TRBJ2-6
clone size: many
D gene: NA

CDR3 protein: CSARDPALAGGNEQFF
CDR3 DNA: TGCAGTGCTAGAGACCCGGCCCTAGCGGGAGGGAATGAGCAGTTCTTC
V gene: TRBV20-1
J gene: TRBJ2-1
clone size: many
D gene: TRBD2

CDR3 protein: CASSYRYEQFF
CDR3 DNA: TGTGCCAGCAGTTACCGGTATGAGCAGTTCTTC
V gene: TRBV6-5
J gene: TRBJ2-1
clone size: many
D gene: NA

CDR3 protein: CASSWAALSQPQHF
CDR3 DNA: TGTGCCAGCAGTTGGGCAGCTCTGTCTCAGCCCCAGCATTTT
V gene: TRBV27
J gene: TRBJ1-5
clone size: NA
D gene: NA

CDR3 protein: CASSPDRERAFF
CDR3 DNA: TGTGCCAGCTCACCGGACAGGGAAAGAGCTTTCTTT
V gene: TRBV18
J gene: TRBJ1-1
clone size: many
D gene: TRBD1

CDR3 protein: CASSPTSRTEAFF
CDR3 DNA: TGTGCCAGCAGCCCAACCTCCAGAACTGAAGCTTTCTTT
V gene: TRBV7-3
J gene: TRBJ1-1
clone size: many
D gene: NA

CDR3 protein: CASSLLQGDEKLFF
CDR3 DNA: TGTGCCAGCAGCTTGTTACAGGGGGATGAAAAACTGTTTTTT
V gene: TRBV7-9
J gene: TRBJ1-4
clone size: many
D gene: TRBD1

CDR3 protein: CAISESGQGAGKNIQYF
CDR3 DNA: TGTGCCATCAGTGAGTCGGGACAGGGGGCTGGCAAAAACATTCAGTACTTC
V gene: TRBV10-3
J gene: TRBJ2-4
clone size: many
D gene: TRBD1

CDR3 protein: CASRATGQGPYSPRHF
CDR3 DNA: TGTGCCAGCAGGGCTACGGGACAGGGGCCGTATTCACCCCGCCACTTT
V gene: TRBV7-2
J gene: TRBJ1-6
clone size: NA
D gene: TRBD1

CDR3 protein: CSASGETQYF
CDR3 DNA: TGCAGTGCTAGCGGAGAGACCCAGTACTTC
V gene: TRBV20-1
J gene: TRBJ2-5
clone size: many
D gene: NA

CDR3 protein: CASSPSGEQYF
CDR3 DNA: TGTGCCAGCAGCCCTAGTGGGGAGCAGTACTTC
V gene: TRBV5-5
J gene: TRBJ2-7
clone size: NA
D gene: NA

CDR3 protein: CASSSLAGGNHEQFF
CDR3 DNA: TGTGCCAGCAGCTCATTAGCGGGAGGGAACCATGAGCAGTTCTTC
V gene: TRBV7-2
J gene: TRBJ2-1
clone size: many
D gene: TRBD2